Listed here is a single T cell receptor (beta chain). TCRdb keeps only in-frame clones here, not all; method: immunoSEQ multiplex PCR. The sample shows about 150,000 clones, 88% of them seen only once. The sample belongs to a study of cytomegalovirus exposure and HLA in healthy donors. V dropped 6 bases and J dropped 5; count of bases not matched to a gene: 6. Germline CDR1 and CDR2: SEHNR and FQNEAQ (reference sequence). CDR3 length: 14 amino acids. Material for sequencing was PBMCs. V and J are TRBV7-9 and TRBJ1-5; the match to TRBD1 covers 8 bases. This TCR derives from a man aged 18 to 30 in good health and CMV-seronegative. The CDR3 DNA sequence: TGTGCCAGCAGTCCGACAGGGGAGTATCAGCCCCAGCATTTT. Its translation: CASSPTGEYQPQHF.